This T cell receptor (beta chain) was found in a study of vaccination and CD4 T cells after COVID-19. The V end was cut by 3 bases, the J end by 3 bases, with 9 bases between. This CDR3 region has 13 residues. Germline V gene data show CDR1 as MNHEY and CDR2 as SMNVEV (reference sequence). Time point given: late sampling 161 to 241 days after vaccination in a few convalescent patients. As for treatment: approximately nine-day PBMC culture with coronavirus spike peptide pools or control peptides (ViraFEST assay). A remark on this clonotype: Its target is unknown.

Sequence data for DNA of cultured CD4+ T cells were generated by the Oncomine TCR Beta short-read assay. TCRdb called the PCR reads again in MiXCR, with one record for every CDR3 protein. This sample has around 20,000 distinct CDR3 sequences; around 37% occur once, and the top ten carry 2.6%. The chain uses TRBV27 and TRBJ2-7; D perhaps matches TRBD1 (5 bases). Sequenced material: CD4+ T cells from blood, cultured in vitro, taken about 7 months after SARS-CoV-2 vaccination. This TCR derives from a human donor who had recovered from COVID-19. The CDR3 sequence is CASSFIQGYEQYF. CDR3 DNA sequence: TGTGCCAGCAGTTTCATCCAGGGCTACGAGCAGTACTTC.